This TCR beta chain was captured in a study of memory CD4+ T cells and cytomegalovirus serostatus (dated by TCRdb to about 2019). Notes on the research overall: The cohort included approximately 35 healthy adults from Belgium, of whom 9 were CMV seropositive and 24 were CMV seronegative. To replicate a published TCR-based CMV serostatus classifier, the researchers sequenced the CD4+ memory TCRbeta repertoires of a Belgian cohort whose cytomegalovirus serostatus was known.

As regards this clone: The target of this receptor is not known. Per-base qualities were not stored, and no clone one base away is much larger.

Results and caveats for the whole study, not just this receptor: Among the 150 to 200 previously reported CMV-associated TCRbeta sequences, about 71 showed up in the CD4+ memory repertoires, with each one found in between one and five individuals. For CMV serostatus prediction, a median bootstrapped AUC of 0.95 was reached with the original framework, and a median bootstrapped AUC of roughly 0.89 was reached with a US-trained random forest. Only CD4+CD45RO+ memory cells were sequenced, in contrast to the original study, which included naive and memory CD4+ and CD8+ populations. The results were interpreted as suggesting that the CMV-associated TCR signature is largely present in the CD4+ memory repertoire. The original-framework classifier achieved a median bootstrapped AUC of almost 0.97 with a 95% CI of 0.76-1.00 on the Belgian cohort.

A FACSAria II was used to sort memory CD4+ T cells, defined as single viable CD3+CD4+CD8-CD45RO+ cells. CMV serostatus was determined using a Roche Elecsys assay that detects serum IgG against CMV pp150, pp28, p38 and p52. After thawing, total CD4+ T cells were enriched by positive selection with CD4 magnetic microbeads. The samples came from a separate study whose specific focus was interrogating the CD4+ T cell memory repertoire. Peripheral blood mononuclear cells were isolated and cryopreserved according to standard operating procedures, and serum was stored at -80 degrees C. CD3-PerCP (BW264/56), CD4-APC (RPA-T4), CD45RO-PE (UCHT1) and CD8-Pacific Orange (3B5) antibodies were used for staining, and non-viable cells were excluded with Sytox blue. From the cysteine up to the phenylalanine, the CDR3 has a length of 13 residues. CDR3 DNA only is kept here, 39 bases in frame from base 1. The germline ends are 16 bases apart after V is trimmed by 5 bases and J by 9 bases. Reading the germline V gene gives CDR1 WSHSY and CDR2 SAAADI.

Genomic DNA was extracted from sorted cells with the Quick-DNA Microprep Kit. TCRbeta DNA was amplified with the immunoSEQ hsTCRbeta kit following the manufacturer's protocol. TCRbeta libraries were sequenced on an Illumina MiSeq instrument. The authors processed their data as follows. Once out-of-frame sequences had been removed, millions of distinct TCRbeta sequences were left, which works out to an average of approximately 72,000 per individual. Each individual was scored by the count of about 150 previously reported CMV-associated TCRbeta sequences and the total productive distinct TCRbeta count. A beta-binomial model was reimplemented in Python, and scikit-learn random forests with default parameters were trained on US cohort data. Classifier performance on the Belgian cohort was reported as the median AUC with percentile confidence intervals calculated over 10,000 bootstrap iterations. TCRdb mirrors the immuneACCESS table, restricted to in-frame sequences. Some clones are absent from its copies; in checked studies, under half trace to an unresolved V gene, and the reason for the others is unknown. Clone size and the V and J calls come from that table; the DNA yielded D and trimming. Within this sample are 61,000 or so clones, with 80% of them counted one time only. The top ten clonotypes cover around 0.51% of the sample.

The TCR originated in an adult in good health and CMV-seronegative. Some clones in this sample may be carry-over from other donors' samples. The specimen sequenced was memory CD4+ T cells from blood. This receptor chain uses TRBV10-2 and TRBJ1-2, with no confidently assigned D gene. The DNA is TGCGCCAGCAGTTTCTCAGGTTTACCGAGCTACACCTTC. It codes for CASSFSGLPSYTF.